The 24 T cell receptor beta chains presented below share a single source sample, sequenced in a study of CD8 T cells in Susac syndrome (dated by TCRdb to the late 2010s). The receptor library was made with the immunoSEQ multiplex PCR assay. RNA was extracted using the RNeasy kit, and roughly 0.5 to 1 ug of the RNA was reverse transcribed with random hexamers. In TCRdb, the public reads were trimmed at Q25 with fastp and aligned with MiXCR, with productive beta chains retained. CDR3 protein sequences are deduplicated, and each keeps its most common genes and DNA. The sample table contains roughly 200,000 distinct CDR3 sequences; only one count was recorded for approximately 96% of them. Of the sample, approximately 0.09% falls within the top ten clones. Sequencing was carried out using CD4+ T cells from PBMCs. The receptors originated from a human donor with multiple sclerosis.

This clonotype occurred once. The rearrangement links TRBV29-1 to TRBJ1-1, with 7 bases identical to TRBD1. CDR3 length: 15 amino acids. The junction had 11 bases not matched to a gene; V was cut back by 7 bases and J by 0 bases. Germline values: CDR1 SQVTM, CDR2 ANQGSEA. This CDR3 reads CSGTPGQIMNTEAFF. The CDR3 DNA follows: TGCAGCGGGACACCGGGACAGATAATGAACACTGAAGCTTTCTTT.

The rearrangement joins TRBV9 to TRBJ1-2, with a tentative D call TRBD1 (6 bases). Germline V gene lookup returns CDR1 SGDLS and CDR2 YYNGEE. This CDR3 has 13 residues. Trimming removed 2 bases at V and 6 bases at J, with 11 bases between. This CDR3 reads CASSVGQSNGYTF. The CDR3 DNA sequence: TGTGCCAGCAGCGTCGGACAGTCAAATGGCTACACCTTC.

V is TRBV30 and J is TRBJ1-1; 8 bases are shared with TRBD1. The trim removed 5 bases at V and 4 bases at J, leaving 9 bases unmatched. The length of the CDR3 is 14 residues. Per germline, CDR1 GTSNPN and CDR2 SVGIG (reference sequence). The CDR3 protein is CAWGPYRGGTEAFF. Written as DNA, the CDR3 is TGTGCCTGGGGACCTTACAGGGGGGGCACTGAAGCTTTCTTT.

This rearrangement joins TRBV27 to TRBJ2-3; D is unresolved. CDR3 length equals 13 residues. V lost 2 bases and J 6 bases, leaving 9 bases between the germline ends. Germline V gene lookup returns CDR1 MNHEY and CDR2 SMNVEV (reference sequence). CDR3 protein: CASSLRVRDTQYF. The CDR3 coding sequence is TGTGCCAGCAGTTTACGTGTAAGGGATACGCAGTATTTT.

The rearrangement joins TRBV19 to TRBJ1-1; a weak D match, TRBD1 (6 bases). This CDR3 is built from 14 residues. Germline V gene data show CDR1 as LNHDA and CDR2 as SQIVND (reference sequence). Trimming left V 6 bases short and J 1 base short, with 12 bases between. The CDR3 DNA is TGTGCCAGTAGAGGGTCGACAGGGAACACTGAAGCTTTCTTT. This sequence encodes CASRGSTGNTEAFF.

This clonotype was counted a single time. This rearrangement joins TRBV5-1 to TRBJ1-2; maybe TRBD1 (5 bases). Germline loops: CDR1 SGHRS, CDR2 YFSETQ. The germline V and J ends were trimmed by 0 bases and 3 bases, with 9 bases remaining between them. The CDR3 sequence is 14 residues long. CDR3 sequence (DNA): TGCGCCAGCAGCTTGGTAGGGGATGACTATGGCTACACCTTC. Its protein product is CASSLVGDDYGYTF. The full variable domain, completed using reference TRBV5-1 and TRBJ1-2, is KAGVTQTPRYLIKTRGQQVTLSCSPISGHRSVSWYQQTPGQGLQFLFEYFSETQRNKGNFPGRFSGRQFSNSRSEMNVSTLELGDSALYLCASSLVGDDYGYTFGSGTRLTVV.

The chain uses TRBV20-1 and TRBJ2-1, with a tentative D call TRBD1 (5 bases). The CDR3 runs 12 residues. Germline V gene lookup returns CDR1 DFQATT and CDR2 SNEGSKA (reference sequence). Trimming left V 0 bases short and J 9 bases short, with 9 bases between. The CDR3 loop reads CSAREIRGEQFF. The CDR3 DNA follows: TGCAGTGCTAGAGAGATAAGGGGTGAGCAGTTCTTC.

This clonotype has just one count. This chain joins TRBV12-3 or TRBV12-4 and TRBJ1-2; D not resolved. The CDR3 runs to 13 residues. Trimming stripped 8 bases from V and 4 bases from J, with 14 bases between. CDR3 DNA sequence: TGTGCCAGCGTCCACCGGGCAGCCTATGGCTACACCTTC. Translating gives CASVHRAAYGYTF.

This rearrangement joins TRBV3-1 to TRBJ2-5; weak D call: TRBD2 (7 bases). Germline loops: CDR1 LGHDT, CDR2 YNNKEL (reference sequence). This CDR3 spans 16 amino acids. V was clipped by 3 bases and J by 5 bases, with 19 bases between them. The CDR3 DNA is TGTGCCAGCAGCCACTGGGGGGGCCGTGATTCGGAGACCCAGTACTTC. This sequence encodes CASSHWGGRDSETQYF.

The rearrangement joins TRBV4-3 to TRBJ2-5; perhaps D is TRBD1 or TRBD2 (5 bases each). Germline-derived CDR1 and CDR2 are LGHNA and YSLEER. This CDR3 spans 16 amino acids. Trimming stripped 2 bases from V and 1 base from J, with 14 bases between. Here the CDR3 DNA reads TGCGCCAGCAGCCAACTGTGGAAGGGGACCCAAGAGACCCAGTACTTC. This sequence encodes CASSQLWKGTQETQYF.

The chain is built from TRBV15 and TRBJ2-1, with a weak D call TRBD2 (6 bases). Trimming left V 5 bases short and J 9 bases short, with 11 bases between. The CDR3 has 12 residues. The germline V gene encodes CDR1 LNHNV and CDR2 YYDKDF (reference sequence). The CDR3 nucleotides read TGTGCCACCAGCTTACTCGGGGGTGAGCAGTTCTTC. Translating gives CATSLLGGEQFF. The full variable domain, its missing parts supplied by reference TRBV15 and TRBJ2-1, is DAMVIQNPRYQVTQFGKPVTLSCSQTLNHNVMYWYQQKSSQAPKLLFHYYDKDFNNEADTPDNFQSRRPNTSFCFLDIRSPGLGDTAMYLCATSLLGGEQFFGPGTRLTVL.

This chain links TRBV5-6 with TRBJ2-7; no firm D call. The V gene's germline CDR1 is SGHDT and CDR2 YYEEEE. CDR3 size: 15 residues. The germline V and J ends were trimmed by 3 bases and 3 bases, with 16 bases remaining between them. Written as DNA, the CDR3 is TGTGCCAGCAGCTATTGGACGGACGGAGACTACGAGCAGTACTTC. Residues: CASSYWTDGDYEQYF.

This clonotype has a single count. J is TRBJ1-1 and V is TRBV30; D is possibly TRBD1 (6 bases). V lost 2 bases to trimming and J lost 4 bases, with 23 bases between them. This CDR3 has 17 amino acids. Germline values: CDR1 GTSNPN, CDR2 SVGIG (reference sequence). In DNA form, the CDR3 reads TGTGCCTGGAGTAGGGGGGAGGGACCCACCGGTTCCACTGAAGCTTTCTTT. It codes for CAWSRGEGPTGSTEAFF.

The chain has TRBV20-1 and TRBJ2-1; D gene uncertain. CDR1 DFQATT and CDR2 SNEGSKA come from the germline V gene (reference sequence). V was trimmed by 1 base and J by 6 bases, leaving 16 bases between them. The CDR3 loop spans 15 amino acids. CDR3 DNA: TGCAGTGCTAGAGGAGTAGCCGGAGAATCCAATGAGCAGTTCTTC. Encoded protein: CSARGVAGESNEQFF.

The rearrangement links TRBV3-1 to TRBJ1-1, with 7 bases aligning to TRBD1. CDR1 is LGHDT, CDR2 YNNKEL, per germline (reference sequence). The junction had 11 bases not matched to a gene; V was cut back by 5 bases and J by 11 bases. The CDR3 sequence is 13 residues long. The CDR3 region is CASSKRTGMRAFF. The DNA of the CDR3 is TGTGCCAGCAGCAAGCGGACAGGCATGAGGGCTTTCTTT.

This clonotype was seen once. The chain recombines TRBV2 with TRBJ2-7; D gene unclear. Trimming took 5 bases from V and 6 from J, leaving 8 bases between them. The CDR3 extends over 11 amino acids. The germline gives CDR1 SNHLY, CDR2 FYNNEI. CDR3 amino acids: CASSSNSEQYF. Here the CDR3 DNA reads TGTGCCAGCAGTTCAAACTCCGAGCAGTACTTC.

This chain links TRBV18 with TRBJ1-1; 8 nucleotides align to TRBD1. The germline gives CDR1 KGHSH, CDR2 LQKENI. Trimming cost V 3 bases and J 1 base; bases outside gene matches: 4. The CDR3 is 15 amino acids. In DNA, the CDR3 is TGTGCCAGCTCACCCCCGGGACAGGCGAACACTGAAGCTTTCTTT. It translates to CASSPPGQANTEAFF.

The genes are TRBV4-3 and TRBJ2-7; D may be TRBD1 or TRBD2 (5 bases each). V was clipped by 5 bases and J by 8 bases, with 16 bases between them. Germline V CDR1 and CDR2: LGHNA, YSLEER. The CDR3 runs to 13 residues. The CDR3 nucleotides read TGCGCCAGCAGCTCCCGGGACGGAACCCAGCAGTACTTC. Amino acids: CASSSRDGTQQYF.

The chain uses TRBV9 and TRBJ1-5; D might be TRBD1 (6 bases). CDR1 is SGDLS, CDR2 YYNGEE, per germline. The V gene lost 0 bases and the J gene lost 7 bases, with 11 bases spanning the gap. CDR3 size: 14 residues. CDR3 nucleotides: TGTGCCAGCAGCGTAGAACAGGGCCCCCAGCCCCAGCATTTT. Its protein product is CASSVEQGPQPQHF. Full variable domain (rest looked up from reference TRBV9 and TRBJ1-5): DSGVTQTPKHLITATGQRVTLRCSPRSGDLSVYWYQQSLDQGLQFLIQYYNGEERAKGNILERFSAQQFPDLHSELNLSSLELGDSALYFCASSVEQGPQPQHFGDGTRLSIL.

The V call is TRBV9, the J call TRBJ2-3, with a weak D call TRBD1 (6 bases). V dropped 1 base and J dropped 6 bases, with 15 bases sitting between them. Germline V lookup: CDR1 SGDLS, CDR2 YYNGEE. The CDR3 extends over 15 amino acids. The CDR3 DNA reads TGTGCCAGCAGCGTATTCACAGGGCAAGTTGATACGCAGTATTTT. Its protein is CASSVFTGQVDTQYF. Full variable domain (missing parts from reference TRBV9 and TRBJ2-3): DSGVTQTPKHLITATGQRVTLRCSPRSGDLSVYWYQQSLDQGLQFLIQYYNGEERAKGNILERFSAQQFPDLHSELNLSSLELGDSALYFCASSVFTGQVDTQYFGPGTRLTVL.

V usage is TRBV5-6 and J usage is TRBJ2-2; 12 bases agree with TRBD2. V dropped 4 bases and J dropped 0; count of bases not matched to a gene: 7. The CDR3 consists of 18 residues. CDR1 is SGHDT, CDR2 YYEEEE, per germline. CDR3 DNA: TGTGCCAGCAGCCCCCCAAGGACTAGCGGGGCGAACACCGGGGAGCTGTTTTTT. It yields the protein CASSPPRTSGANTGELFF.

V and J are TRBV20-1 and TRBJ2-3; no clear D gene. The CDR3 is made up of 10 amino acids. Germline CDR1 DFQATT, CDR2 SNEGSKA (reference sequence). V was cut by 3 bases and J by 5 bases, with 3 bases left in between. DNA for the CDR3: TGCAGTGCTAGCCTAGATACGCAGTATTTT. Amino acid sequence: CSASLDTQYF.

This clonotype was detected once. The rearrangement links TRBV13 to TRBJ1-2, with D unclear. CDR1 PRHDT and CDR2 FYEKMQ come from the germline V gene (reference sequence). The CDR3 sequence is 13 residues long. V lost 1 base to trimming and J lost 5 bases, with 8 bases between them. CDR3 in DNA: TGTGCCAGCAGCTTAGTACAGCAATATGGCTACACCTTC. It translates to CASSLVQQYGYTF.

This rearrangement joins TRBV9 to TRBJ2-2, with D possibly matching TRBD1 (5 bases). CDR1 is SGDLS and CDR2 is YYNGEE in the germline V gene. Trimming pared 7 bases from V and 6 bases from J, leaving 10 bases between. This CDR3 spans 12 amino acids. CDR3 DNA sequence: TGTGCCAGCCGTAGCAGGGCCGGGGAGCTGTTTTTT. Its protein is CASRSRAGELFF.